Listed below are T cell receptor beta chains from one sample, sequenced in a study of blood T cell repertoires in COVID-19. Produced via immunoSEQ multiplex PCR; TCRdb's table is partial and in-frame only. The sample consists of roughly 120,000 clones, about 90% of them appearing once. Sample: peripheral blood. Receptors originate from a human donor in a cohort sampled during active COVID-19. The CDR3 runs from the conserved cysteine through the conserved F or W.

V gene	J gene	CDR3 protein
TRBV9	TRBJ2-2	CASSVEMTGELFF
TRBV10-1	TRBJ2-2	CASSYSGRTGELFF
TRBV19	TRBJ2-6	CASSSRQGWSGANVLTF
TRBV10-1	TRBJ2-3	CASSKFAERTDTQYF
TRBV14	TRBJ1-1	CASSQDMGGKAFF
TRBV4-1	TRBJ2-3	CASSLNRGTSGRVSTDTQYF
TRBV5-4	TRBJ2-5	CASSQGLAGAGETQYF
TRBV6-4	TRBJ2-1	CASSDSIFGTGNNEQFF
TRBV21-1	TRBJ2-7	CASSSTRLAGEGCYEQYF
TRBV3-1/TRBV3-2	TRBJ2-5	CASRPGQGGGGSRETQYF
TRBV20-1	TRBJ1-2	CSARGTVYNTF
TRBV28	TRBJ2-7	CASSLPSASYEQYF
TRBV11-2	TRBJ2-2	CASSGQGQGPRELFF
TRBV7-9	TRBJ1-4	CASSLWSRRDEKLFF
TRBV19	TRBJ1-2	CASREDYGYTF
TRBV7-7	TRBJ2-1	CASSLEESSYNEQFF